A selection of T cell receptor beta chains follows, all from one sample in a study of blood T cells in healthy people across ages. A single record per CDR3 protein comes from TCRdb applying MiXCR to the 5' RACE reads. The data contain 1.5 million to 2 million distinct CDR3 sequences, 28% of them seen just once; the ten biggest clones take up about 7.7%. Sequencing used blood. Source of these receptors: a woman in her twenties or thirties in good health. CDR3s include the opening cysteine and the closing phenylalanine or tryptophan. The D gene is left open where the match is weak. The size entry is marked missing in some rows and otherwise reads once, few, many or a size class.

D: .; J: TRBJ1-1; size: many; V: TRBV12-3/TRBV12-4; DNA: TGTGCCAGCAGCTGGACGAACACTGAAGCTTTCTTT; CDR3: CASSWTNTEAFF
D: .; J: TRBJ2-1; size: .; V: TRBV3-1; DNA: TGTGCCAGCAGCAAAACCCCGGGACTCAGAAGGCGAGAGCAGTTCTTC; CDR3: CASSKTPGLRRREQFF
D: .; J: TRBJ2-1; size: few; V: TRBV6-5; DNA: TGTGCCAGCAATCAGGGGCAGGTTGTTCGGGATGAGCAGTTCTTC; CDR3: CASNQGQVVRDEQFF
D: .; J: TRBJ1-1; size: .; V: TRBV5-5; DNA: TGTGCCAGCAGCTTGGAGCCTTTGAAACCTGAAGCTTTCTTT; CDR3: CASSLEPLKPEAFF
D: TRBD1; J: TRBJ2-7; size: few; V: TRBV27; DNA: TGTGCCAGCAGTTTAAAAAGGGGACAGCACTACGAGCAGTACTTC; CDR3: CASSLKRGQHYEQYF
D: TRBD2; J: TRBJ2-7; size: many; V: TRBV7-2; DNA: TGTGCCAGCAGTTTTCGAAGCGGGAGTAGCTACGAGCAGTACTTC; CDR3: CASSFRSGSSYEQYF
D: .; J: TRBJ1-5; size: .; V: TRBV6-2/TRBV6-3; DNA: TGTGCCAGCACCCTCGGTTTACGTCAGCCCCAGCATTTT; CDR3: CASTLGLRQPQHF
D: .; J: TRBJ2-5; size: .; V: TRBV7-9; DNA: TGTGCCAGCAGCTTTCCGGGGCGGGGAGGCGAGACCCAGTACTTC; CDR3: CASSFPGRGGETQYF
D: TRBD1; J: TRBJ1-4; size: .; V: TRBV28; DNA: TGTGCCAGCAGGGGGGGACAGGGTGGAAAACTGTTTTTT; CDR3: CASRGGQGGKLFF
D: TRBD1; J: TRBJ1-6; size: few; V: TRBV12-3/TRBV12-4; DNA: TGTGCCAGCAGTTTCGACAGGGGGAGACTTTATAATTCACCCCTCCACTTT; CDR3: CASSFDRGRLYNSPLHF
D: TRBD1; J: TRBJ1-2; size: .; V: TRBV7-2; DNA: TGTGCCAGCAGCTTAGGGCGGCAGGGGGGTGGCTACACCTTC; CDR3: CASSLGRQGGGYTF
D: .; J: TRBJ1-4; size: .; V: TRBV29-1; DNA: TGCAGCGTTGGGGCATCGGGACGGACTAATGAAGAACTGTTTTTT; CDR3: CSVGASGRTNEELFF
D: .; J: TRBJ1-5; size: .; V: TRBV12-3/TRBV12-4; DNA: TGTGCCAGCAGTCGGGACTCTCCTACCAGTCAGCCCCAGCATTTT; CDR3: CASSRDSPTSQPQHF